This TCR beta chain derives from a study of T cell repertoires in cytomegalovirus infection. CDR1 and CDR2 (germline): MNHEY, SMNVEV (reference sequence). The V and J ends lost 0 bases and 8 bases respectively, with 8 bases between them. The length of the CDR3 is 13 residues. In TCRdb, the reads were re-called with MiXCR into one record per CDR3 protein. The table shows tens of thousands of distinct CDR3 sequences, with roughly 25% occurring only once. This clonotype was recorded a few times. No antigen is known for it. The chain is built from TRBV27 and TRBJ2-1; D is uncertain. The TCR comes from a human donor in good health (CMV status not recorded). Some clones in this sample may be carry-over from other donors' samples. The starting material was CD8+ T cells from cultured PBMCs, obtained from culture after CMV antigen stimulation. In DNA form, the CDR3 reads TGTGCCAGCAGTTTATCGGAGTGGGATGAGCAGTTCTTC. Its translation is CASSLSEWDEQFF.